A single sample is the source of the 25 T cell receptor beta chains below, sequenced in a study of beta chain features in type 1 diabetes (dated by TCRdb to between 2017 and 2018). The paper's findings and limits, for the study overall: A moderate but significant shortening of TCRB CDR3 length was observed in type 1 diabetes patients in all four CD4+ subsets.

These receptors are not linked to any known antigen. The library was made by the immunoSEQ multiplex PCR assay. The High Capacity cDNA Reverse Transcription Kit was used to reverse transcribe all of the isolated RNA, meaning that expressed TCRB transcripts were what got sequenced. This immuneACCESS table, as held by TCRdb, lists in-frame sequences with V and J called but not all clones. Of the missing ones, under half trace to an unresolved V gene in checked studies; the others have no known cause. Counted in this sample were hundreds of thousands of clones; roughly 13% of them appeared once. Around 0.0099% of the sample goes to the ten largest clones. Sequencing was performed on naive CD4+ T cells from blood. Read against the paper, the sample's cell subset or site label means: true naive CD4+ T cells. Receptors originate from a woman younger than 35 with type 1 diabetes.

J is TRBJ1-2 and V is TRBV7-6; 7 bases align to TRBD1. V gave up 5 bases and J gave up 4 bases; unmatched junction bases: 10. The CDR3 loop spans 15 amino acids. The V gene's germline CDR1 is SGHVS and CDR2 FNYEAQ. DNA of the CDR3: TGTGCCAGCAGCCAAGGGACAGCTTCAGGCTATGGCTACACCTTC. Protein sequence: CASSQGTASGYGYTF. Filled out from reference TRBV7-6 and TRBJ1-2, the complete variable domain reads GAGVSQSPRYKVTKRGQDVALRCDPISGHVSLYWYRQALGQGPEFLTYFNYEAQQDKSGLPNDRFSAERPEGSISTLTIQRTEQRDSAMYRCASSQGTASGYGYTFGSGTRLTVV.

Only a few counts were recorded for this clone. The chain employs TRBV27 and TRBJ1-6; the D is unclear. V lost 11 bases and J lost 5, with 13 bases in between. The CDR3 length is 13 residues. The germline V gene encodes CDR1 MNHEY and CDR2 SMNVEV (reference sequence). This chain's CDR3 is CASDPGDNSPLHF. CDR3 DNA sequence: TGTGCCTCCGATCCCGGGGATAATTCACCCCTCCACTTT.

The genes are TRBV25-1 and TRBJ1-2; no reliable D call. In germline, CDR1 is MGHDK, CDR2 SYGVNS. The V and J ends lost 5 bases and 4 bases respectively, with 8 bases between them. CDR3 length: 12 amino acids. The CDR3 is CASSSFFYGYTF. CDR3 DNA sequence: TGTGCCAGCAGTTCATTTTTCTATGGCTACACCTTC.

In this sample, this clone turned up a few times. The chain links TRBV15 to TRBJ2-3; 7 bases align to TRBD2. The length of the CDR3 is 17 residues. V lost 0 bases and J lost 0; bases outside the gene matches: 6. Germline lookup yields CDR1 LNHNV and CDR2 YYDKDF (reference sequence). This CDR3 is CATSRELASGSTDTQYF. CDR3 nucleotide sequence: TGTGCCACCAGCAGAGAATTAGCTAGCGGCAGCACAGATACGCAGTATTTT.

The rearrangement links TRBV7-2 to TRBJ2-7; D is unclear. CDR1 SGHTA and CDR2 FQGNSA come from the germline V gene. The V end lost 5 bases, the J end lost 2 bases, and 7 bases lay between the germline ends. This CDR3 has 12 amino acids. The CDR3 DNA follows: TGTGCCAGCAGCACCAGGACCTACGAGCAGTACTTC. Translated, it gives CASSTRTYEQYF.

There are a few counts of this clone. The V call is TRBV6-4, the J call TRBJ1-1; D not resolved. V was shortened by 2 bases and J by 0 bases, with 4 bases between the two germline ends. Germline V gene data show CDR1 as MRHNA and CDR2 as SNTAGT. The CDR3 totals 13 residues. In nucleotides, the CDR3 is TGTGCCAGCAGTGACCCTTTGAACACTGAAGCTTTCTTT. Amino acids: CASSDPLNTEAFF.

Here the CDR3 DNA reads TGTGCCAGCAGTTTGCAGGGGCCGATCAACACAGATACGCAGTATTTT. Its protein product is CASSLQGPINTDTQYF. The V and J genes are TRBV2 and TRBJ2-3; D might be TRBD1 (6 bases). Trimming pared 5 bases from V and 2 bases from J, leaving 17 bases between. CDR1 and CDR2 from the germline V gene are SNHLY and FYNNEI. The length of the CDR3 is 16 residues.

There are a few counts of this clone. The CDR3 bases are TGCAGCGCACTGGGGGGGCAAGGCTACACCTTC. Protein sequence: CSALGGQGYTF. The chain carries TRBV29-1 and TRBJ1-2; D possibly corresponds to TRBD1 (6 bases). This CDR3 has 11 amino acids. CDR1 and CDR2 from the germline V gene are SQVTM and ANQGSEA. With 7 bases removed from V and 8 bases from J, the gap between germline ends came to 14 bases.

The chain has TRBV28 and TRBJ2-7; 8 bases fit TRBD1. The germline V gene encodes CDR1 MDHEN and CDR2 SYDVKM. V lost 9 bases, J lost 3 bases, and 13 bases stayed unmatched. The CDR3 spans 15 residues. The CDR3 spells CASVVSGGTNYEQYF. CDR3 in DNA: TGTGCCAGTGTGGTGTCAGGGGGCACAAACTACGAGCAGTACTTC.

The CDR3 DNA follows: TGTGCCAGCAGTGGACTCGGGTATGAGCAGTTCTTC. This gives the protein CASSGLGYEQFF. This chain uses TRBV25-1 with TRBJ2-1, with D unclear. With 4 bases removed from V and 8 bases from J, the gap between germline ends came to 9 bases. Germline V gives CDR1 MGHDK, CDR2 SYGVNS. The CDR3 spans 12 residues.

This clone showed up just a few times. The chain couples TRBV19 to TRBJ1-5; D is possibly TRBD1 (5 bases). This CDR3 has 14 amino acids. Germline V gene data show CDR1 as LNHDA and CDR2 as SQIVND (reference sequence). V lost 3 bases, J lost 7 bases, and 13 bases lay in between. CDR3 nucleotides: TGTGCCAGTAGTATTCCCAGGGTGGAGCAGCCCCAGCATTTT. Encoded protein: CASSIPRVEQPQHF.

This sequence joins TRBV7-2 and TRBJ2-4, with D possibly being TRBD1 (5 bases). The CDR3 is 15 amino acids. V gave up 5 bases and J gave up 3 bases, with 14 bases separating them. CDR1 is SGHTA, CDR2 FQGNSA, per germline. CDR3 DNA sequence: TGTGCCAGCAGCCTTACGACAGAAGGCAAAAACATTCAGTACTTC. Translated: CASSLTTEGKNIQYF.

A remark on this clone: The same CDR3 can be traced to other DNA sequences in this sample. This sequence joins TRBV5-1 and TRBJ2-5; 7 bases map to TRBD1. The CDR3 spans 14 residues. J was trimmed by 2 bases and V by 4 bases; bases with no gene match: 5. Germline V gene lookup returns CDR1 SGHRS and CDR2 YFSETQ. This CDR3 reads CASSPGTAQETQYF. CDR3 sequence (DNA): TGCGCCAGCAGCCCCGGGACAGCGCAAGAGACCCAGTACTTC.

This clone was seen only a few times. The rearrangement links TRBV20-1 to TRBJ1-1; D possibly corresponds to TRBD1 (6 bases). This CDR3 has 11 residues. From germline, CDR1 is DFQATT and CDR2 SNEGSKA (reference sequence). V was clipped by 3 bases and J by 7 bases, with 9 bases between them. For the CDR3, the DNA is TGCAGTGCTAGGACAGGACTTGAAGCTTTCTTT. Protein: CSARTGLEAFF.

This clone has a handful of counts. This rearrangement joins TRBV29-1 to TRBJ2-5; the D gene is possibly TRBD1 (7 bases). The germline V and J ends were trimmed by 4 bases and 4 bases, with 13 bases remaining between them. The CDR3 loop spans 13 amino acids. Germline CDR1 and CDR2: SQVTM and ANQGSEA. CDR3 loop: CSVGGQEGETQYF. The CDR3 DNA reads TGCAGCGTTGGAGGACAGGAGGGAGAGACCCAGTACTTC.

The V call is TRBV28, the J call TRBJ2-6; D may be TRBD1 (5 bases). CDR1 is MDHEN, CDR2 SYDVKM, per germline. The CDR3 has 15 residues. Trimming stripped 5 bases from V and 4 bases from J, with 12 bases between. The CDR3 DNA reads as TGTGCCAGCAGTCAGCCAGGGTCCGGGGCCAACGTCCTGACTTTC. Amino acid sequence: CASSQPGSGANVLTF.

A few counts support this clone. The V and J genes are TRBV15 and TRBJ2-4; 7 bases are a match to TRBD1. CDR3 length equals 18 residues. Trimming removed 4 bases from V and 3 bases from J; junction bases left unmatched: 15. Looked up from germline, CDR1 is LNHNV and CDR2 is YYDKDF (reference sequence). CDR3 bases: TGTGCCACCAGCACCTACTATCCAGGGGGTCGAGACAAAAACATTCAGTACTTC. Translating gives CATSTYYPGGRDKNIQYF.

This clone was detected only a few times. The chain has TRBV28 and TRBJ2-1; 8 nucleotides agree with TRBD2. Germline CDR1 reads MDHEN; CDR2 reads SYDVKM. This CDR3 contains 16 residues. After removal of 2 bases from V and 2 bases from J, the junction contained 5 bases not matched to a gene. CDR3 residues: CASSLITSGTYNEQFF. DNA of the CDR3: TGTGCCAGCAGTTTAATCACTAGCGGAACCTACAATGAGCAGTTCTTC.

The chain couples TRBV25-1 to TRBJ2-3, with D hard to call. The germline V gene encodes CDR1 MGHDK and CDR2 SYGVNS. The CDR3 contains 13 residues. Trimming took off 2 bases at V and 0 bases at J, with 3 bases between the two ends. CDR3 region: CASSEPSTDTQYF. DNA for the CDR3: TGTGCCAGCAGTGAACCTAGCACAGATACGCAGTATTTT. Variable domain in full (rest from reference TRBV25-1 and TRBJ2-3): EADIYQTPRYLVIGTGKKITLECSQTMGHDKMYWYQQDPGMELHLIHYSYGVNSTEKGDLSSESTVSRIRTEHFPLTLESARPSHTSQYLCASSEPSTDTQYFGPGTRLTVL.

There are a few counts of this clone. The chain joins TRBV29-1 to TRBJ1-3; D possibly corresponds to TRBD1 (5 bases). Germline CDR1 SQVTM, CDR2 ANQGSEA. V gave up 5 bases and J gave up 0 bases, with 14 bases separating them. The CDR3 runs to 15 residues. DNA of the CDR3: TGCAGCGTTCGCATCCCGGGGGGCTCTGGAAACACCATATATTTT. Amino acid sequence: CSVRIPGGSGNTIYF.

CDR3 in DNA: TGTGCCGCCCGTAGTCCTCAAGAGACCCAGTACTTC. Translated: CAARSPQETQYF. The chain uses TRBV6-5 and TRBJ2-5, with unresolved D. Germline values: CDR1 MNHEY, CDR2 SVGAGI. The V gene lost 11 bases and the J gene lost 2 bases, with 12 bases spanning the gap. This CDR3 contains 12 residues.

This clone was counted between two and nine times. This chain joins TRBV19 and TRBJ1-2, with 7 bases matching TRBD1. This CDR3 has 13 residues. Trimming at V came to 6 bases and at J to 2 bases, leaving 3 bases not matched to a gene. Looked up from germline, CDR1 is LNHDA and CDR2 is SQIVND (reference sequence). CDR3: CASRATGNYGYTF. The CDR3 DNA reads as TGTGCCAGTAGGGCGACAGGGAACTATGGCTACACCTTC. Supplemented by reference TRBV19 and TRBJ1-2, the full variable domain reads DGGITQSPKYLFRKEGQNVTLSCEQNLNHDAMYWYRQDPGQGLRLIYYSQIVNDFQKGDIAEGYSVSREKKESFPLTVTSAQKNPTAFYLCASRATGNYGYTFGSGTRLTVV.

This clone was found a few times. V gene TRBV30 combines with J gene TRBJ2-3; 10 bases match TRBD2. Germline assignment: CDR1 GTSNPN and CDR2 SVGIG (reference sequence). This CDR3 comprises 17 residues. V lost 2 bases to trimming and J lost 6 bases; unmatched junction nucleotides: 14. The CDR3 coding sequence is TGTGCCTGGAGTCTCGGACTAGCGGCCCATGGGTCGGATACGCAGTATTTT. Translated: CAWSLGLAAHGSDTQYF.

The chain is built from TRBV2 and TRBJ1-2; 7 bases fit TRBD1. V was pared by 0 bases and J by 6 bases, with 7 bases of the junction left unmatched. The CDR3 runs to 15 residues. Germline V CDR1 and CDR2: SNHLY, FYNNEI. The CDR3 here is CASSEAEGAQDGYTF. The CDR3, as DNA: TGTGCCAGCAGTGAAGCGGAGGGGGCACAGGATGGCTACACCTTC.

The chain employs TRBV4-1 and TRBJ2-3; 8 nucleotides match TRBD2. CDR3 length: 16 residues. Losses at the gene ends were 3 bases for V and 4 bases for J; bases not matched to a gene: 9. The germline gives CDR1 MGHRA, CDR2 YSYEKL. The CDR3 DNA reads TGCGCCAGCAGCCACCGAGCGGGAGCTGGGCCAGATACGCAGTATTTT. The encoded protein is CASSHRAGAGPDTQYF.